These 19 T cell receptor beta chains were sequenced from one sample in a study of metastatic and nonmetastatic thyroid tumors. TCRdb re-called the PCR reads with MiXCR. The sample includes fewer than 35,000 clones, roughly a quarter of them seen just once. Thyroid surgery was performed in patients who had received no treatment beforehand. Sequenced: blood. These TCRs come from a female donor with papillary thyroid cancer or a benign thyroid nodule (not recorded which). Some clones in this sample may be carry-over from other donors' samples.

This clone has a count of ten or more. The V call is TRBV4-1, the J call TRBJ2-1; maybe TRBD2 (6 bases). CDR3 length equals 16 residues. V was clipped by 6 bases and J by 2 bases, with 17 bases between them. Per germline, CDR1 MGHRA and CDR2 YSYEKL. The CDR3 DNA reads TGCGCCAGCAGGGGGATTAGCGGCTCTCCCTACAATGAGCAGTTCTTC. Encoded protein: CASRGISGSPYNEQFF.

In the case of this clone: One junction end disagrees with the germline gene, perhaps due to a read error. This chain's CDR3 is CSTSAPDRDTGELFF. The CDR3 bases are TGTTCCACCAGTGCTCCGGACAGGGACACCGGGGAGCTGTTTTTT. The chain uses TRBV24-1 and TRBJ2-2, with 8 bases that match TRBD1. Germline assignment: CDR1 KGHDR and CDR2 SFDVKD. The CDR3 contains 15 residues.

The table lists this clone with many counts. CDR3 sequence (DNA): TGTGCCAGCAGCTTAAGGACTAGCGGGAGTGGAAATGAGCAGTTCTTC. It yields the protein CASSLRTSGSGNEQFF. The genes are TRBV7-8 and TRBJ2-1; 13 bases agree with TRBD2. The germline V gene encodes CDR1 SGHVS and CDR2 FQNEAQ. The CDR3 contains 16 residues. The ends lost 2 bases at V and 7 bases at J; junction bases unmatched: 5.

This clone was found many times. V is TRBV10-3 and J is TRBJ1-2; TRBD1 aligns across 7 bases. The ends lost 5 bases at V and 3 bases at J; junction bases unmatched: 3. CDR3 length: 13 amino acids. Germline V CDR1 and CDR2: ENHRY, SYGVKD. CDR3 sequence: CAISSDRDYGYTF. The CDR3 nucleotides read TGTGCCATCAGTTCCGACAGGGACTATGGCTACACCTTC.

The chain carries TRBV7-2 and TRBJ2-7; no firm D call. The length of the CDR3 is 15 residues. Germline V gene lookup returns CDR1 SGHTA and CDR2 FQGNSA. V was pared by 5 bases and J by 3 bases, with 17 bases between. CDR3 coding DNA: TGTGCCAGCAGCACCCGCCCAGTGGTCAACTACGAGCAGTACTTC. Protein sequence: CASSTRPVVNYEQYF.

This clone was picked up many times. The gene calls are TRBV6-6 and TRBJ1-1; 10 positions match TRBD1. The CDR3 sequence is 19 residues long. Trimming cost V 1 base and J 0 bases; bases outside gene matches: 11. In germline, CDR1 is MNHNY, CDR2 SVGAGI (reference sequence). The CDR3 DNA sequence: TGTGCCAGCAGTTACTACCCCCCCGCGACAGGGGGCATGAACACTGAAGCTTTCTTT. Encoded protein: CASSYYPPATGGMNTEAFF.

By share, this clone counts as medium-sized (0.01 to 0.1%). The chain combines TRBV10-3 with TRBJ2-7; the D gene is possibly TRBD2 (5 bases). The CDR3 loop spans 12 amino acids. V was shortened by 8 bases and J by 0 bases, with 8 bases between the two germline ends. Germline values: CDR1 ENHRY, CDR2 SYGVKD. The CDR3 here is CAIAGSSYEQYF. The CDR3 DNA sequence: TGTGCCATCGCGGGCAGCTCCTACGAGCAGTACTTC.

Many counts were recorded for this clone. A read error is possible here, since a much larger clone lies one base away. Other DNA sequences in the sample encode the same CDR3. V and J are TRBV19 and TRBJ2-2; D possibly corresponds to TRBD2 (5 bases). The CDR3 is 12 residues long. Germline CDR1 LNHDA, CDR2 SQIVND (reference sequence). CDR3 nucleotide sequence: TGTGCCAGCACGCCGGGTACCGGGGAGCCGTTTTTT. This translates into CASTPGTGEPFF.

The rearrangement joins TRBV6-1 to TRBJ1-2, with TRBD1 as a possible D gene (5 bases). The CDR3 covers 17 residues. Trimming took 4 bases from V and 1 from J, leaving 19 bases between them. Germline V gene sequence: CDR1 MNHNS, CDR2 SASEGT. The CDR3 DNA sequence: TGTGCCAGCAGTGGAGTAGATGCATTCAGGGATAACTATGGCTACACCTTC. It encodes CASSGVDAFRDNYGYTF.

The table lists this clone with many counts. This may be a read error: a much more frequent sequence differs by one nucleotide. The same CDR3 can be traced to other DNA sequences in this sample. The CDR3 DNA reads as TGCAGCGCCCAAGACCGCCGGCCCCAAGGGGCCCAGCATTTT. This translates into CSAQDRRPQGAQHF. The V call is TRBV20-1, the J call TRBJ1-5; possible D gene TRBD1, 5 bases. Germline-derived CDR1 and CDR2 are DFQATT and SNEGSKA (reference sequence). The CDR3 extends over 14 amino acids.

This clone occurred many times. The chain carries TRBV27 and TRBJ1-4, with 9 bases matching TRBD1. Germline loops: CDR1 MNHEY, CDR2 SMNVEV (reference sequence). J gave up 8 bases and V 2 bases, and 9 bases lay outside the gene matches. CDR3 length: 16 residues. This CDR3 reads CASSLKAGQGAEKLFF. CDR3 nucleotide sequence: TGTGCCAGCAGTTTAAAGGCGGGACAGGGCGCGGAAAAACTGTTTTTT. Together with reference TRBV27 and TRBJ1-4, the CDR3 gives the full variable domain: EAQVTQNPRYLITVTGKKLTVTCSQNMNHEYMSWYRQDPGLGLRQIYYSMNVEVTDKGDVPEGYKVSRKEKRNFPLILESPSPNQTSLYFCASSLKAGQGAEKLFFGSGTQLSVL.

The V and J genes are TRBV19 and TRBJ2-2; TRBD2 aligns across 8 bases. V gave up 7 bases and J gave up 5 bases; unmatched junction bases: 15. The germline V gene has CDR1 LNHDA and CDR2 SQIVND (reference sequence). The CDR3 consists of 17 residues. CDR3 protein: CASNPFPLAGGTGELFF. The CDR3 nucleotides are TGTGCCAGTAACCCATTCCCTTTGGCGGGAGGAACCGGGGAGCTGTTTTTT.

The table lists this clone with many counts. This chain links TRBV14 with TRBJ2-7; no firm D call. The length of the CDR3 is 16 residues. Germline values: CDR1 SGHDN, CDR2 FVKESK. Trimming removed 2 bases from V and 0 bases from J, with 14 bases in between. The CDR3 DNA is TGTGCCAGCAGCCAAAACCACCGGTTCAGCTCCTACGAGCAGTACTTC. Its translation: CASSQNHRFSSYEQYF.

Points on this clone: Sequence at one end of the junction differs from germline and may be a read error. The genes are TRBV29-1 and TRBJ2-1; 9 nucleotides match TRBD2. Germline V CDR1 and CDR2: SQVTM, ANQGSEA. The CDR3 is 14 residues long. CDR3 nucleotides: TGCAGCGCCGTCTTAGCGGGAGATCACAATGATCAGTTCTTC. This codes for CSAVLAGDHNDQFF.

This clone was seen many times. V is TRBV29-1 and J is TRBJ2-5; 12 nucleotides agree with TRBD1. CDR3 length: 12 amino acids. Trimming cost V 7 bases and J 6 bases; bases outside gene matches: 3. Germline CDR1 is SQVTM and CDR2 is ANQGSEA. CDR3 nucleotides: TGCAGCGGAGGGACAGGGGGCAAGACCCAGTACTTC. The encoded protein is CSGGTGGKTQYF.

This clone was counted a few times. J is TRBJ1-4 and V is TRBV6-4; the D is unclear. The germline CDR1 and CDR2 sequences are MRHNA and SNTAGT. With 8 bases removed from V and 8 bases from J, the gap between germline ends came to 15 bases. CDR3 length equals 13 residues. CDR3 in DNA: TGTGCCAGCTCCAGACATGGAAGAGAAAAACTGTTTTTT. Translated, it gives CASSRHGREKLFF.

This clone was counted only a few times. This chain uses TRBV7-8 with TRBJ1-1, with TRBD1 identical over 7 bases. J lost 7 bases, V lost 5 bases, and 13 bases had no gene match. Germline lookup yields CDR1 SGHVS and CDR2 FQNEAQ. The CDR3 has 15 amino acids. The DNA for the CDR3 is TGTGCCAGCAGCGTAGACAGGGTGTCGCCGGGTGAAGCTTTCTTT. This sequence encodes CASSVDRVSPGEAFF.

The CDR3 loop is CASSFDRGTGELFF. As DNA, the CDR3 is TGTGCCAGCAGTTTCGACAGGGGCACCGGGGAGCTGTTTTTT. V gene TRBV2 combines with J gene TRBJ2-2; TRBD1 matches 8 bases. This CDR3 has 14 amino acids. Looked up from germline, CDR1 is SNHLY and CDR2 is FYNNEI. Losses at the gene ends were 5 bases for V and 4 bases for J; bases not matched to a gene: 3.

The sample holds many counts of this clone. This rearrangement joins TRBV19 to TRBJ2-3; 8 nucleotides agree with TRBD2. The trim removed 5 bases at V and 5 bases at J, leaving 12 bases unmatched. The CDR3 is made up of 16 amino acids. In germline, CDR1 is LNHDA, CDR2 SQIVND (reference sequence). CDR3 in DNA: TGTGCCAGTAGTCCGGGGGGAGCGGGAGTTATAGATACGCAGTATTTT. Protein sequence: CASSPGGAGVIDTQYF.